What follows is one TCR beta chain and its context. Its antigen is currently not known. No base qualities exist here, and no much larger clone lies one base off it. The immunoSEQ Assay was used to sequence TCRbeta CDR3 regions. After extraction, genomic DNA underwent amplification by bias-controlled multiplex PCR, followed by high-throughput sequencing. As for the original processing: To quantify the absolute abundance of every unique TCRbeta CDR3 region, sequences were collapsed and filtered. T cell fraction was estimated by normalizing TCRbeta template counts to usable DNA, with usable DNA measured through amplification of reference genes found in all nucleated cells. Repertoire TCRs were annotated as SARS-CoV-2-specific by exact matching of V gene, CDR3 amino acid sequence and J gene to a known reactive TCR set. MIRA supplied the reference SARS-CoV-2 TCR set, which was filtered for enrichment in COVID-19-positive ImmuneCODE repertoires so that public or cross-reactive TCRs were removed. Using the MIRA antigens, annotated TCRs were further analysed by specific ORF or by position within an ORF. Depth was the summed frequency of annotated unique rearrangements, while breadth was defined as annotated unique rearrangements over total unique productive rearrangements. Group comparisons of TCR breadth used two-sided Wilcoxon rank-sum tests. Entries here come from immuneACCESS through TCRdb and include only in-frame sequences with V and J called. Some clones fail to appear in such tables; in the studies checked, an unresolved V gene covers under half of the shortfall, and the cause of the remainder is unknown. That table is the source of V, J and clone size, and D and trimming were worked out from the DNA. In all, the sample holds around 340,000 clones, and about 86% of those were seen once. The ten largest account for over 8.5% of the sample.

Between the V and J ends, shortened by 2 bases and 2 bases respectively, the junction contains 9 bases. The germline V gene yields MDHEN for CDR1 and SYDVKM for CDR2. Including cysteine and phenylalanine, the CDR3 has 14 amino acids. Solely the CDR3 DNA is kept, with 42 bases framed from the first base. In light of the paper, this sample's treatment or condition label describes: roughly 19 received Ad26.COV2.S at low or high dose, single or two shots; roughly five received placebo; per-sample allocation not given. Repertoires of vaccine and placebo recipients were sequenced from samples collected on day 63 after the first injection. Cohort 1b enrolled 25 adults aged 18-55 years at a single site in Boston, USA, between 29 July and 7 August 2020. Ad26.COV2.S was a replication-incompetent adenovirus type 26 vector that expressed a prefusion-stabilized SARS-CoV-2 spike protein derived from the original Wuhan strain.

The sample originates from a study of Ad26.COV2.S vaccination and SARS-CoV-2 variants (dated by TCRdb to the early 2020s). For context, the study as a whole: Vaccine-arm donors were drawn from COV1001, a multicentre, randomized, double-blind, placebo-controlled phase I-IIa trial of Ad26.COV2.S in healthy adults. Ad26.COV2.S was given intramuscularly at 5x10^10 or 1x10^11 viral particles, as a single shot or as two shots 56 days apart. The specificity and breadth of SARS-CoV-2-reactive T cell receptors after Ad26.COV2.S vaccination were assessed by TCRbeta repertoire sequencing. A total of approximately 30 samples were included in the TCR-sequenced set, comprising around 19 Ad26.COV2.S vaccine recipients, 5 placebo recipients and 8 SARS-CoV-2 convalescent individuals. Trial participants were randomized into five groups of five, in which low-dose or high-dose Ad26.COV2.S was given once or twice, or placebo was given on both occasions. Investigators did not know the trial group allocation while performing experiments and assessing outcomes.

Points the paper makes about the study in general: Comparable non-spike TCR breadth was observed between vaccine and placebo recipients, consistent with only spike being contained in the vaccine. The study was not powered to compare responses between vaccine doses or regimens. According to the authors, total T cell responses may have been underestimated by the TCR breadth and depth analyses. Compared with placebo recipients, Ad26.COV2.S recipients showed higher spike-specific TCR breadth (P = 0.0014). After vaccination, spike-specific CD8+ and CD4+ T cell responses were reported to show substantial breadth.

The V and J segments used are TRBV28 and TRBJ2-5; the D gene is perhaps TRBD1, from 6 matching bases. Specimen: peripheral blood, collected in a trial of Ad26.COV2.S vaccine versus placebo. The receptor's source is a person aged 18-65 years who received the Ad26.COV2.S COVID-19 vaccine or a placebo. The CDR3 here reads CASSLQGKQETQYF. The DNA sequence reads TGTGCCAGCAGTTTACAGGGGAAACAAGAGACCCAGTACTTC.